This is a list of T cell receptor beta chains from one sample in a study of a mutant IDH1 vaccine in newly diagnosed glioma. These TCRs are of unknown antigen specificity. Data came from immunoSEQ multiplex PCR; TCRdb stores just in-frame clones and leaves some out. The data hold fewer than 90,000 clones, with 80% to 85% observed a single time. Sequenced here: PBMCs, sampled from a glioma patient whose treatment included an IDH1 peptide vaccine. Receptor source: a young man with glioma. CDR3s include the opening cysteine and the closing phenylalanine or tryptophan. The D gene is left open where the match is weak. The listing skips clone size in some rows; elsewhere it reads once, few, many or a size class.

v_gene: TRBV19
j_gene: TRBJ1-6
abundance: .
d_gene: .
CDR3nt: TGTGCCAGTACCATAGGGAATTCACCCCTCCACTTT
CDR3aa: CASTIGNSPLHF

v_gene: TRBV6-6
j_gene: TRBJ2-5
abundance: .
d_gene: .
CDR3nt: TGTGCCAGCAGAAACGGGGTTATAGAGACCCAGTACTTC
CDR3aa: CASRNGVIETQYF

v_gene: TRBV6-1
j_gene: TRBJ1-2
abundance: .
d_gene: TRBD1
CDR3nt: TGTGCCACCAGACAGGGAGATGGCTACACCTTC
CDR3aa: CATRQGDGYTF

v_gene: TRBV6-6
j_gene: TRBJ2-3
abundance: .
d_gene: .
CDR3nt: TGTGCCAGCAGTTACTCGAGGGGGGGCTCGACAGATACGCAGTATTTT
CDR3aa: CASSYSRGGSTDTQYF

v_gene: TRBV19
j_gene: TRBJ2-7
abundance: .
d_gene: .
CDR3nt: TGTGCCAGTAGTATAGGGCGGGGTGGGGTTGAGCAGTACTTC
CDR3aa: CASSIGRGGVEQYF

v_gene: TRBV25-1
j_gene: TRBJ2-1
abundance: .
d_gene: .
CDR3nt: TGTGCCAGCAGTGATCCGGGGTCCTACAATGAGCAGTTCTTC
CDR3aa: CASSDPGSYNEQFF

v_gene: TRBV29-1
j_gene: TRBJ2-6
abundance: .
d_gene: .
CDR3nt: TGCAGCGTTGTACAGGGATGGACTGGGGCCAACGTCCTGACTTTC
CDR3aa: CSVVQGWTGANVLTF

v_gene: TRBV4-1
j_gene: TRBJ1-5
abundance: few
d_gene: .
CDR3nt: TGCGCCAGCAGCCAAGTCGGGGGGTTAAGCAATCAGCCCCAGCATTTT
CDR3aa: CASSQVGGLSNQPQHF

v_gene: TRBV10-3
j_gene: TRBJ2-7
abundance: once
d_gene: TRBD1
CDR3nt: TGTGCCATCAGGGGACAGGACACCTACGAGCAGTACTTC
CDR3aa: CAIRGQDTYEQYF

v_gene: TRBV9
j_gene: TRBJ2-3
abundance: .
d_gene: TRBD2
CDR3nt: TGTGCCAGCAGCGTATCTGTTGGCGGGGGACGGCAGTATTTT
CDR3aa: CASSVSVGGGRQYF

v_gene: TRBV9
j_gene: TRBJ1-3
abundance: .
d_gene: TRBD1
CDR3nt: TGTGCCAGCAGCGTAGGCAGGGGGAACACCATATATTTT
CDR3aa: CASSVGRGNTIYF